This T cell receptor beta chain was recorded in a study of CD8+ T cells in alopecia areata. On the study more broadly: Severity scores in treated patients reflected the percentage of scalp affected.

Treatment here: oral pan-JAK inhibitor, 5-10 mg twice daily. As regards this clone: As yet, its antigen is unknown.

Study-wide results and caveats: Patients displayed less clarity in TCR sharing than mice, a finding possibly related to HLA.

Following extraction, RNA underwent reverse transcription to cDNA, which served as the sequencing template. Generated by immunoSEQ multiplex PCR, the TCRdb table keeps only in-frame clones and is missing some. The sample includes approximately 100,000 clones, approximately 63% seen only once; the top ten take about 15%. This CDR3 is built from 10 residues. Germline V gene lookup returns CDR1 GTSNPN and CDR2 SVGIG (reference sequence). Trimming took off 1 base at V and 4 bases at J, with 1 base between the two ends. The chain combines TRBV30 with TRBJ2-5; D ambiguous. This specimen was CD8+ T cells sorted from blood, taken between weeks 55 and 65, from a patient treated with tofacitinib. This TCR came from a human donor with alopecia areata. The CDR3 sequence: CAWSGETQYF. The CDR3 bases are TGTGCCTGGAGTGGAGAGACCCAGTACTTC.